Shown below are 8 T cell receptor beta chains from a single sample sequenced in a study of OX40 agonist ivuxolimab in advanced cancers. Using immunoSEQ multiplex PCR, the repertoire was profiled, and TCRdb retains in-frame clones only, with some absent. The repertoire holds 70,000 to 80,000 clones, with approximately 90% as singletons. The sequences come from CD4+ or CD8+ T cells sorted from blood, collected in a trial of the OX40 agonist ivuxolimab. The receptor source for this set is an adult with an advanced solid tumor such as melanoma, head and neck, liver or kidney cancer.

CDR3 region: CASGREINTYTQYF. The CDR3, as DNA: TGTGCCTCCGGGCGGGAGATCAATACATATACGCAGTATTTT. V is TRBV30 and J is TRBJ2-3; 7 bases agree with TRBD2. Per the germline V gene, CDR1 is GTSNPN and CDR2 is SVGIG (reference sequence). The V segment lost 7 bases and the J segment 7 bases; nucleotides outside the gene matches: 14. This CDR3 contains 14 residues.

The rearrangement links TRBV7-2 to TRBJ1-2; D possibly corresponds to TRBD1 (5 bases). The CDR3 runs to 13 residues. Trimming removed 0 bases from V and 8 bases from J, with 10 bases in between. Germline V gene lookup returns CDR1 SGHTA and CDR2 FQGNSA. CDR3 DNA sequence: TGTGCCAGCAGCTTAGCGCGGGGGTACGGCTACACCTTC. This encodes CASSLARGYGYTF.

This rearrangement joins TRBV9 to TRBJ1-1; a possible D gene is TRBD1 (5 bases). The V and J ends lost 3 bases and 0 bases respectively, with 12 bases between them. The length of the CDR3 is 15 residues. CDR1 is SGDLS, CDR2 YYNGEE, per germline. The CDR3 DNA sequence: TGTGCCAGCAGCGCTAAACAGGTAATGAACACTGAAGCTTTCTTT. It is translated as CASSAKQVMNTEAFF.

This chain links TRBV19 with TRBJ1-2; D remains ambiguous. Between the trimmed V and J ends, which lost 5 bases and 5 bases, there was a span of 9 bases. Germline CDR1 is LNHDA and CDR2 is SQIVND (reference sequence). This CDR3 contains 12 residues. The CDR3 sequence: CASSRAGYGYTF. CDR3 bases: TGTGCCAGTAGTCGTGCAGGATATGGCTACACCTTC.

The chain couples TRBV10-3 to TRBJ1-1; D unclear. Per germline, CDR1 ENHRY and CDR2 SYGVKD. The CDR3 spans 11 residues. Trimming removed 6 bases at V and 1 base at J, with 3 bases between. The DNA for the CDR3 is TGTGCCATCAGGGAGAACACTGAAGCTTTCTTT. Its translation is CAIRENTEAFF.

The CDR3 loop reads CASSRGPDNEQFF. CDR3 nucleotide sequence: TGCGCCAGCAGCCGCGGTCCGGACAATGAGCAGTTCTTC. The J gene is TRBJ2-1, the V gene TRBV23-1, with D unresolved. TRBV23-1 is known as an ORF, though its function is uncertain. Trimming took 6 bases from V and 5 from J, leaving 11 bases between them. CDR3 size: 13 residues.

The rearrangement uses TRBV5-1 and TRBJ2-7; 8 bases map to TRBD2. J gave up 5 bases and V 0 bases, and 13 bases lay outside the gene matches. The germline V gene has CDR1 SGHRS and CDR2 YFSETQ. This CDR3 contains 17 residues. CDR3 region: CASSLGVSSGPDHEQYF. The CDR3 region has the DNA TGCGCCAGCAGCTTGGGCGTGTCTAGCGGGCCGGACCACGAGCAGTACTTC.

This chain uses TRBV11-3 with TRBJ2-3, with D unresolved. Trimming shortened V by 1 base and J by 5 bases, and 7 bases separated the two germline ends. Germline values: CDR1 SGHNT, CDR2 YENEEA. This CDR3 is 13 amino acids long. The chain's CDR3 is CASSLGAGDTQYF. The CDR3 coding sequence is TGTGCCAGCAGCTTAGGGGCAGGAGATACGCAGTATTTT.